This TCR beta chain was sequenced during a study of low-dose radiotherapy and immunotherapy resistance in tumors. On the study more broadly: Each patient was administered nivolumab intravenously at 240 mg, which was a flat dose, every two weeks, along with intravenous ipilimumab at 1 mg/kg every six weeks. Study patients were administered oral aspirin at 300 mg daily for four cycles from cycle 1 day 1.

There are many counts of this clonotype. Alpha- and beta-chain coverage of first-strand cDNA came from TRAV- and TRBV-specific primers. A roughly 21-cycle PCR with a constant-region primer and V-primer adapter amplified TCRs. TCRdb reprocessed the reads via MiXCR and lists one record per CDR3 protein. The table records 95,000 to 100,000 distinct CDR3 sequences, more than 20% of them present only once. The CDR3 has 13 amino acids. The germline V gene encodes CDR1 KGHDR and CDR2 SFDVKD. Trimming left V 4 bases short and J 7 bases short, with 11 bases between. Time point specified: after trial treatment. As to treatment: LDRT plus nivolumab, ipilimumab, low-dose cyclophosphamide and aspirin (RACIN trial). Inclusion covered patients whose advanced solid tumors lacked tumor-infiltrating lymphocytes.

The J gene is TRBJ2-3, the V gene TRBV24-1; D might be TRBD1 (6 bases). This TCR came from a male donor with prostate cancer. The material was PBMCs, obtained after low-dose radiotherapy plus immunotherapy. The CDR3, as DNA: TGTGCCACCAGTGACCCAGGACAGCATACGCAGTATTTT. This codes for CATSDPGQHTQYF.